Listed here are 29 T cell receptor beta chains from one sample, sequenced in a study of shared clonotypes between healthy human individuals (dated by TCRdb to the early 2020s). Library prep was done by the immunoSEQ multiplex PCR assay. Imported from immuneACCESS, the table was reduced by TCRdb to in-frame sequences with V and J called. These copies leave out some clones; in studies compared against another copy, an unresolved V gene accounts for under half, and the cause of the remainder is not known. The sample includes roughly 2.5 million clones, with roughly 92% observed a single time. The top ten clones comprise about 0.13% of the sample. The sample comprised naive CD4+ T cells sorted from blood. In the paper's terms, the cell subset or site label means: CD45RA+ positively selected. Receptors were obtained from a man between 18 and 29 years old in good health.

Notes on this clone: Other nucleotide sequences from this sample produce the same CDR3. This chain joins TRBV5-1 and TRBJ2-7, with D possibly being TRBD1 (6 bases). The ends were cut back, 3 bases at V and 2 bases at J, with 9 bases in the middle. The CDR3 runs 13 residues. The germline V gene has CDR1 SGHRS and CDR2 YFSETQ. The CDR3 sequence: CASSSEGAYEQYF. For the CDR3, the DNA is TGCGCCAGCAGCTCAGAGGGGGCCTACGAGCAGTACTTC. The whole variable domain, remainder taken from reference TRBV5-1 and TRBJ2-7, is KAGVTQTPRYLIKTRGQQVTLSCSPISGHRSVSWYQQTPGQGLQFLFEYFSETQRNKGNFPGRFSGRQFSNSRSEMNVSTLELGDSALYLCASSSEGAYEQYFGPGTRLTVT.

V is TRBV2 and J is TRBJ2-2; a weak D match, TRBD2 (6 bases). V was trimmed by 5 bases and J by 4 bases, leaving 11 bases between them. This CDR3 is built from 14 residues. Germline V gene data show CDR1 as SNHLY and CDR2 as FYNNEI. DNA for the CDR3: TGTGCCAGCAGTCGGGACGGGGGCACCGGGGAGCTGTTTTTT. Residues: CASSRDGGTGELFF. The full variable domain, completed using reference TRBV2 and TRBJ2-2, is EPEVTQTPSHQVTQMGQEVILRCVPISNHLYFYWYRQILGQKVEFLVSFYNNEISEKSEIFDDQFSVERPDGSNFTLKIRSTKLEDSAMYFCASSRDGGTGELFFGEGSRLTVL.

This CDR3 reads CASSLAQTGGASATNEKLFF. DNA of the CDR3: TGCGCCAGCAGCTTGGCCCAGACAGGGGGCGCGTCCGCAACTAATGAAAAACTGTTTTTT. This sequence joins TRBV5-1 and TRBJ1-4, with TRBD1 matching over 10 bases. Germline V gives CDR1 SGHRS, CDR2 YFSETQ. The CDR3 sequence is 20 residues long. The ends lost 0 bases at V and 0 bases at J; junction bases unmatched: 11.

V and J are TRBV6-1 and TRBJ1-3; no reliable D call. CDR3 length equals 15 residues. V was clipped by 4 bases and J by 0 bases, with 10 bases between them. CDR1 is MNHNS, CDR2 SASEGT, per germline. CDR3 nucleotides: TGTGCCAGCAGTGTTGGTGCTCTCTCTGGAAACACCATATATTTT. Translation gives CASSVGALSGNTIYF.

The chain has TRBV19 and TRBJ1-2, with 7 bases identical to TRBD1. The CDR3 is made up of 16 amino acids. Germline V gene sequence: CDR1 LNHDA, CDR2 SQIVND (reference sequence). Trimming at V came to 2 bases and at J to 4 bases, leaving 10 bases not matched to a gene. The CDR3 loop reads CASSITGTDQTYGYTF. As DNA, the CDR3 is TGTGCCAGTAGTATAACCGGGACAGACCAAACCTATGGCTACACCTTC.

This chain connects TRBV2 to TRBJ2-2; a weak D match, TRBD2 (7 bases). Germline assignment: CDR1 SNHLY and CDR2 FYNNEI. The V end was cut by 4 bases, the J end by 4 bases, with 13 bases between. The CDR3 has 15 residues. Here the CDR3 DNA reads TGTGCCAGCAGTGCGGGGGGCCTAAGCACCGGGGAGCTGTTTTTT. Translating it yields CASSAGGLSTGELFF.

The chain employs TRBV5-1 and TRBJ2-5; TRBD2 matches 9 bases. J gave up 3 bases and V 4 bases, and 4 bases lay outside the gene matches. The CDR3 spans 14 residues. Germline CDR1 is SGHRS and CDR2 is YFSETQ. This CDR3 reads CASSPGLAKETQYF. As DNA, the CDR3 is TGCGCCAGCAGCCCGGGACTAGCTAAAGAGACCCAGTACTTC.

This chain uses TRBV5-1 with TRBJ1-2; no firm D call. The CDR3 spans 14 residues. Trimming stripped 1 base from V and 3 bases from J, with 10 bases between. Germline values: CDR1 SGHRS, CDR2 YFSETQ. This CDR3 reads CASSLSAVDYGYTF. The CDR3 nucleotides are TGCGCCAGCAGCTTGTCTGCAGTGGACTATGGCTACACCTTC.

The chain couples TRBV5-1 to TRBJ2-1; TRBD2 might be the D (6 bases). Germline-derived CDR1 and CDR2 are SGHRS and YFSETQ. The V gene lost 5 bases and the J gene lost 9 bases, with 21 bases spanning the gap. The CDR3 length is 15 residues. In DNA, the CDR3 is TGCGCCAGCAGTTCCGGGACTCCCGATGTAAGTGAGCAGTTCTTC. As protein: CASSSGTPDVSEQFF.

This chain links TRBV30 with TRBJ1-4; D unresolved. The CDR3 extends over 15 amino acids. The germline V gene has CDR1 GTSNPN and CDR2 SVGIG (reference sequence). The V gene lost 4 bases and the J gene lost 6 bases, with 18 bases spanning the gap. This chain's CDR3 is CAWMTFSGRDEKLFF. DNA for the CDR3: TGTGCCTGGATGACCTTCTCTGGGAGGGATGAAAAACTGTTTTTT.

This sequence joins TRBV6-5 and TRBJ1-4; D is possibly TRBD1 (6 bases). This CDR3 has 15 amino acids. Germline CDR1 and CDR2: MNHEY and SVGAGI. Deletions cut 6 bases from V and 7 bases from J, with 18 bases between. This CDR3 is CASRRGGGVGEKLFF. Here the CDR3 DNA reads TGTGCCAGCAGAAGAGGGGGTGGCGTCGGTGAAAAACTGTTTTTT.

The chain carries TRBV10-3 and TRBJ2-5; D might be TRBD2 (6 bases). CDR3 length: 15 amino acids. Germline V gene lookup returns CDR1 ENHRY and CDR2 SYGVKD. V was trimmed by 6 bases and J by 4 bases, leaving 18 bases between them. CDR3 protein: CAISLSRGSGETQYF. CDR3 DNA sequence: TGTGCCATCAGCTTGTCCCGGGGGAGTGGAGAGACCCAGTACTTC.

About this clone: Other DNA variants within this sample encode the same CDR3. The CDR3 region is CAISESSGRYEQYF. CDR3 DNA: TGTGCCATCAGTGAGTCCTCAGGAAGGTACGAGCAGTACTTC. The chain employs TRBV10-3 and TRBJ2-7; D remains ambiguous. The V gene lost 0 bases and the J gene lost 4 bases, with 10 bases spanning the gap. From germline, CDR1 is ENHRY and CDR2 SYGVKD. CDR3 size: 14 residues.

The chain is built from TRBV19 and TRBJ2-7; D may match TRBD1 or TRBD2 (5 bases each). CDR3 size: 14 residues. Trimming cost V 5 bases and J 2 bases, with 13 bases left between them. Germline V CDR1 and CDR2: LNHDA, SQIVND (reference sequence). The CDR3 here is CASSLVGDAYEQYF. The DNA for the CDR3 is TGTGCCAGTAGTCTCGTCGGGGACGCCTACGAGCAGTACTTC.

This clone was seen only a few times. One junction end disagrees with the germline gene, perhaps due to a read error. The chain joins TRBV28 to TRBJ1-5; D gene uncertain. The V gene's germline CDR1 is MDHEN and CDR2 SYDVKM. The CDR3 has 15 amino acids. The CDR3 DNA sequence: TGTGCCAGCAGTCGCCCAGAGGTCGGAGTCGGGCAGCAGACTTTT. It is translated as CASSRPEVGVGQQTF.

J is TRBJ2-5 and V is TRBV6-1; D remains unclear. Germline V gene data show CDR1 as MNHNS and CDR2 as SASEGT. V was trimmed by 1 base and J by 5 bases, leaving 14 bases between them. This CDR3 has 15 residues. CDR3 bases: TGTGCCAGCAGTGAAGTTCGTACAGTCCGGGAGACCCAGTACTTC. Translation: CASSEVRTVRETQYF.

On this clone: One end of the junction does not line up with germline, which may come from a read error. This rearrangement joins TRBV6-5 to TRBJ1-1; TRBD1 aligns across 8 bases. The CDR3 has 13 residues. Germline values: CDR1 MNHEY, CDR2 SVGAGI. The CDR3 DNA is TGTGCCTGCAGACAGGGGAGTCGCACTGAAGCTTTCTTT. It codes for CACRQGSRTEAFF.

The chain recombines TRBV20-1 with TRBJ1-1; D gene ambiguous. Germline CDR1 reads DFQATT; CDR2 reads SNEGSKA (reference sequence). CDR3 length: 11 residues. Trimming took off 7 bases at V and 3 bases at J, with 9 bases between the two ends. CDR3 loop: CSVQKDTEAFF. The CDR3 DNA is TGCAGTGTTCAAAAGGACACTGAAGCTTTCTTT.

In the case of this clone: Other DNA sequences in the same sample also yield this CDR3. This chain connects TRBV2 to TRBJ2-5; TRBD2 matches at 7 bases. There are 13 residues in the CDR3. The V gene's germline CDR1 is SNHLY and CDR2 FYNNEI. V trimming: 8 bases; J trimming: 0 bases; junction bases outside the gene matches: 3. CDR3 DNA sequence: TGTGCCAGCGGGGGGGGGTACCAAGAGACCCAGTACTTC. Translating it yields CASGGGYQETQYF.

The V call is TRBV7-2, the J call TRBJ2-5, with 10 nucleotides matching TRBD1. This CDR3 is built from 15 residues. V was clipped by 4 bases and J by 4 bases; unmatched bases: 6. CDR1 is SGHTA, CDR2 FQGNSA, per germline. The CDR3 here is CASSWGQGSAETQYF. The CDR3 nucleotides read TGTGCCAGCAGCTGGGGACAGGGGTCGGCAGAGACCCAGTACTTC.

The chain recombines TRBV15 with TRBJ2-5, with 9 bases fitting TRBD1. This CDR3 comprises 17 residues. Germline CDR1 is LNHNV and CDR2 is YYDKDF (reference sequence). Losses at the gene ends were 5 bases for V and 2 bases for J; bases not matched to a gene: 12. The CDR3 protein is CATSGGQGTVYQETQYF. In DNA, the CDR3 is TGTGCCACCAGCGGCGGACAGGGGACCGTTTATCAAGAGACCCAGTACTTC.

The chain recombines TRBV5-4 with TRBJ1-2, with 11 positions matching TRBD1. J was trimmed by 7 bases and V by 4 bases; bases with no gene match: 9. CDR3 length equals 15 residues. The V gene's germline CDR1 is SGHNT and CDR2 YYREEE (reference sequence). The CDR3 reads CASSPDPGQGGGYTF. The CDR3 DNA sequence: TGTGCCAGCAGCCCGGACCCGGGACAGGGGGGTGGCTACACCTTC.

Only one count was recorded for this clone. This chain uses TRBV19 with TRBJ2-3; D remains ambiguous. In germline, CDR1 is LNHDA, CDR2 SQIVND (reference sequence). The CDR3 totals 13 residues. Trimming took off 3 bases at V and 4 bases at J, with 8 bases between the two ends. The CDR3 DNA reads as TGTGCCAGTAGTATCGTGTTCTCAGATACGCAGTATTTT. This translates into CASSIVFSDTQYF.

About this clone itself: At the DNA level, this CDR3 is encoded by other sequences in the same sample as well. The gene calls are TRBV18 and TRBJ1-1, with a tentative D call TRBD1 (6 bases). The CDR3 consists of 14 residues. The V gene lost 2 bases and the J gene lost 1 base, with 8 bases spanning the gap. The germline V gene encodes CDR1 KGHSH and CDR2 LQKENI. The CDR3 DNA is TGTGCCAGCTCACCATCGGGGGCGAACACTGAAGCTTTCTTT. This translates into CASSPSGANTEAFF.

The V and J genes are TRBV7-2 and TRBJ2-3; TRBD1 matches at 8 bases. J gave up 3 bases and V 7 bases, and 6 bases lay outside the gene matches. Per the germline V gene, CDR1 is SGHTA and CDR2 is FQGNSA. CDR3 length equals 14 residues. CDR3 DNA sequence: TGTGCCAGCACCCCGGGACAGGAAACAGATACGCAGTATTTT. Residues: CASTPGQETDTQYF.

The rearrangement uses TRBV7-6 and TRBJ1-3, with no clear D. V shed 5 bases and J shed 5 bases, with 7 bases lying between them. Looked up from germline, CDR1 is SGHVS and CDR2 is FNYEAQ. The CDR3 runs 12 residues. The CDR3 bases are TGTGCCAGCAGCGACCGACGAAACACCATATATTTT. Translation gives CASSDRRNTIYF.

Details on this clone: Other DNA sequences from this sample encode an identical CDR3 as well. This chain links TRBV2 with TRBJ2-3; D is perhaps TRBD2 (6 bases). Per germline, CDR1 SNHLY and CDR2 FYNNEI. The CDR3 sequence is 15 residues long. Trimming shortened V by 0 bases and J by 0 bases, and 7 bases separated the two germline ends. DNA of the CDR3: TGTGCCAGCAGTGAAGCTGGGACTAGCACAGATACGCAGTATTTT. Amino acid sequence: CASSEAGTSTDTQYF.

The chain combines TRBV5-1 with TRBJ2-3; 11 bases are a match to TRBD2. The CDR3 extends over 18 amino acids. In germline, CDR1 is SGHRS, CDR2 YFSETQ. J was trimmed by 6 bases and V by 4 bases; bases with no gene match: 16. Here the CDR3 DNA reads TGCGCCAGCAGCCCTTACCTACAACTAGCGGGAGCTGCTGATACGCAGTATTTT. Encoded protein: CASSPYLQLAGAADTQYF. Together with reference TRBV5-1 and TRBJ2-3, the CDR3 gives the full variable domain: KAGVTQTPRYLIKTRGQQVTLSCSPISGHRSVSWYQQTPGQGLQFLFEYFSETQRNKGNFPGRFSGRQFSNSRSEMNVSTLELGDSALYLCASSPYLQLAGAADTQYFGPGTRLTVL.

The CDR3 protein is CASSETGGEVGELFF. The CDR3 coding sequence is TGTGCCAGCAGCGAGACAGGGGGCGAAGTCGGGGAGCTGTTTTTT. The V call is TRBV2, the J call TRBJ2-2, with 10 bases lining up with TRBD1. Germline V CDR1 and CDR2: SNHLY, FYNNEI. The ends lost 6 bases at V and 7 bases at J; junction bases unmatched: 8. The CDR3 is made up of 15 amino acids.